This TCR beta chain was sequenced during a study of T cells after somatic rescue of genetic block. The data were produced by immunoSEQ multiplex PCR, yet TCRdb's version contains in-frame clones alone and is incomplete. The sample has 13,000 or so clones, roughly two thirds seen once. The ends lost 4 bases at V and 3 bases at J; junction bases unmatched: 9. Germline CDR1 MNHEY, CDR2 SVGAGI. The CDR3 has 16 amino acids. The sample comprised peripheral blood mononuclear cells (PBMCs). The chain combines TRBV6-5 with TRBJ2-3; 8 nucleotides match TRBD2. The clonotype was recovered from a boy aged 10-17 years. This CDR3 reads CASSSPTSVGTDTQYF. CDR3 sequence (DNA): TGTGCCAGCAGTTCTCCGACTAGCGTGGGGACAGATACGCAGTATTTT.